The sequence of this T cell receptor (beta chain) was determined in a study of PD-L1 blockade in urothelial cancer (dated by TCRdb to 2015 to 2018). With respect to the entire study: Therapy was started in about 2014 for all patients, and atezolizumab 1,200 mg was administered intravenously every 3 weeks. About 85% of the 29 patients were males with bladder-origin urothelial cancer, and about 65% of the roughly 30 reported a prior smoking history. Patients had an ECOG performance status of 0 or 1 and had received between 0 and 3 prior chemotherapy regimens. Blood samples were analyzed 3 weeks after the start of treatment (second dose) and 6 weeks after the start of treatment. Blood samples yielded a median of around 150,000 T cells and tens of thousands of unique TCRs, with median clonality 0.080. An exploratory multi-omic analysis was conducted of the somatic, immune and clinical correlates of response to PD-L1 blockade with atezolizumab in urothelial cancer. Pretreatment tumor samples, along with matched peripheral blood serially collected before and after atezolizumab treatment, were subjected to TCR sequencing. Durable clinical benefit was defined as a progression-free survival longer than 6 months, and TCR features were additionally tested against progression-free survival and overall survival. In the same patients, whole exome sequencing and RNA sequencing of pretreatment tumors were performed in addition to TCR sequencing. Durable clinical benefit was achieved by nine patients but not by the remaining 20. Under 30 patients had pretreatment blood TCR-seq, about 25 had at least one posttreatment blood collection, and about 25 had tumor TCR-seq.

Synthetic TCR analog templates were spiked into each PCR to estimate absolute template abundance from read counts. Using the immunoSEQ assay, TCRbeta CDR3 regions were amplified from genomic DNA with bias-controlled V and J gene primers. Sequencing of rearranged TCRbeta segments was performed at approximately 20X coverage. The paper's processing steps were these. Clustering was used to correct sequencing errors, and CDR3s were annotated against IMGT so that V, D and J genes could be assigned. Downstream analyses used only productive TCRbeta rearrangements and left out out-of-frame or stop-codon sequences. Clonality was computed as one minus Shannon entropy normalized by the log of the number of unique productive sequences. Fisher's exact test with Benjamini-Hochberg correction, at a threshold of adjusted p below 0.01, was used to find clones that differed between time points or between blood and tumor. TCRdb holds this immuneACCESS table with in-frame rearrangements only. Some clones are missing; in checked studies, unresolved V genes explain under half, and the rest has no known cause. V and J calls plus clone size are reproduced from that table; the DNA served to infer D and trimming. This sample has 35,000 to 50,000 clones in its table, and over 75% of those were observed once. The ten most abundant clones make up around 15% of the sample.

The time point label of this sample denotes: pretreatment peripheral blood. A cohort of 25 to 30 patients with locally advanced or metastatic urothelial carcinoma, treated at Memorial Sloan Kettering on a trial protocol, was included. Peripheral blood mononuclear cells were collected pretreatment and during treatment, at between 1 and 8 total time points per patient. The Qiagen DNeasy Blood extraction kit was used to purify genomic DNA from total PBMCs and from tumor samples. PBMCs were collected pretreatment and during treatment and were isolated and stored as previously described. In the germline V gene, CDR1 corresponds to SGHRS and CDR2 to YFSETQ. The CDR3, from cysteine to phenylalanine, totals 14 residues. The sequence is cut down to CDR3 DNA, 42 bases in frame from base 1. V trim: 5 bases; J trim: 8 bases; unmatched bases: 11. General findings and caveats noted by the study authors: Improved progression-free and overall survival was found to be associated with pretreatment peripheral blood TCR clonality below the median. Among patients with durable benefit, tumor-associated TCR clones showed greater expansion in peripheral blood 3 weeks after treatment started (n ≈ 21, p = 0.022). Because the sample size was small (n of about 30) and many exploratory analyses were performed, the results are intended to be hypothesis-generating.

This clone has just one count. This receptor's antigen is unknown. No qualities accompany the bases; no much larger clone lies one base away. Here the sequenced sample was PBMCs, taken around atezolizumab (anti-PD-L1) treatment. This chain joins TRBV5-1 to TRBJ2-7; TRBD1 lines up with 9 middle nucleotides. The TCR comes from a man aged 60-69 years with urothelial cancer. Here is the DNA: TGCGCCAGCAGGGACCCGGGACAGGGTAAAAAGCAGTACTTC. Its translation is CASRDPGQGKKQYF.